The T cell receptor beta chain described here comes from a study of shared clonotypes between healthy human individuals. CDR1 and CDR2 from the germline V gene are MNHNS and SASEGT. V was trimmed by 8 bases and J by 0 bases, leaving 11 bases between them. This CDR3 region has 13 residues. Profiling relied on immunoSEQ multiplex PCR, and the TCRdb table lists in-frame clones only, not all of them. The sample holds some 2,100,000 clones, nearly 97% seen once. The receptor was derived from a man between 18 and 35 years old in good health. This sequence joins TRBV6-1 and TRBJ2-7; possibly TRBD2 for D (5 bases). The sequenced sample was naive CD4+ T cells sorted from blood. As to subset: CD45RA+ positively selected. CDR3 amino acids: CASLGLVSYEQYF. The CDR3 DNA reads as TGTGCCAGCCTAGGACTTGTCTCCTACGAGCAGTACTTC.